The 22 T cell receptor beta chains given below trace back to one sample, sequenced in a study of CD8 T cells in ankylosing spondylitis. The study, taken as a whole, reports: A TCR beta motif of seven or eight highly homologous variants appeared characteristic of ankylosing spondylitis blood.

Their antigen targets remain unknown. From the 5' RACE reads, TCRdb called clonotypes with MiXCR, one entry per CDR3 protein. This sample carries 700,000 or so distinct CDR3 sequences, 15% to 20% of them seen once, and the ten largest clones take around 19%. The specimen was blood, either unsorted or a sorted T cell fraction (not recorded which). These receptors came from a male donor with ankylosing spondylitis.

This clonotype appeared a few times. J is TRBJ1-6 and V is TRBV12-3 or TRBV12-4; 8 nucleotides align to TRBD1. V was pared by 6 bases and J by 9 bases, with 13 bases of the junction left unmatched. The CDR3 contains 16 residues. The CDR3 DNA follows: TGTGCCAGCAGACTCATCTCAGGGGGCGCATCTTCACCCCTCCACTTT. Its protein product is CASRLISGGASSPLHF.

The chain joins TRBV2 to TRBJ2-2; D is perhaps TRBD1 (5 bases). V was clipped by 7 bases and J by 0 bases, with 12 bases between them. CDR3 length: 15 amino acids. CDR1 is SNHLY and CDR2 is FYNNEI in the germline V gene. The CDR3, as DNA: TGTGCCAGCACCCGGACAACCGCGAACACCGGGGAGCTGTTTTTT. Translated, it gives CASTRTTANTGELFF.

The V and J genes are TRBV5-1 and TRBJ2-3, with a tentative D call TRBD1 (6 bases). Trimming left V 8 bases short and J 0 bases short, with 13 bases between. The CDR3 is made up of 14 amino acids. CDR1 SGHRS and CDR2 YFSETQ come from the germline V gene. CDR3 region: CARGHPRSTDTQYF. Here the CDR3 DNA reads TGCGCCAGGGGACACCCAAGAAGCACAGATACGCAGTATTTT.

This clonotype was observed many times. The J gene is TRBJ1-2, the V gene TRBV12-3 or TRBV12-4; tentatively, D is TRBD1 (6 bases). The V end lost 7 bases, the J end lost 3 bases, and 18 bases lay between the germline ends. The CDR3 is made up of 15 amino acids. The CDR3 protein is CASTLAPGAYYGYTF. In DNA form, the CDR3 reads TGTGCCAGCACCCTGGCCCCGGGGGCCTACTATGGCTACACCTTC.

This clonotype was seen only a few times. This chain joins TRBV27 and TRBJ1-1; tentative D call: TRBD1 (6 bases). Per germline, CDR1 MNHEY and CDR2 SMNVEV (reference sequence). The V end lost 5 bases, the J end lost 5 bases, and 12 bases lay between the germline ends. The CDR3 has 13 residues. Written as DNA, the CDR3 is TGTGCCAGCAGTCGCAGGGGTACGACTGAAGCTTTCTTT. This gives the protein CASSRRGTTEAFF.

This clonotype has only a few counts. The chain couples TRBV20-1 to TRBJ2-5; possibly TRBD2 for D (5 bases). This CDR3 spans 12 amino acids. V shed 6 bases and J shed 1 base, with 9 bases lying between them. Per the germline V gene, CDR1 is DFQATT and CDR2 is SNEGSKA (reference sequence). This CDR3 reads CSARDLQETQYF. The DNA of the CDR3 is TGCAGTGCCCGGGATCTCCAAGAGACCCAGTACTTC.

The chain recombines TRBV18 with TRBJ2-5; TRBD1 might be the D (6 bases). The CDR3 spans 14 residues. V was cut by 8 bases and J by 4 bases, with 17 bases left in between. CDR1 and CDR2 from the germline V gene are KGHSH and LQKENI. The CDR3 DNA follows: TGTGCCAGCACCCGGCCAGGGGTTGGAGAGACCCAGTACTTC. Amino acids: CASTRPGVGETQYF. Combining the CDR3 with reference TRBV18 and TRBJ2-5 gives the whole variable domain NAGVMQNPRHLVRRRGQEARLRCSPMKGHSHVYWYRQLPEEGLKFMVYLQKENIIDESGMPKERFSAEFPKEGPSILRIQQVVRGDSAAYFCASTRPGVGETQYFGPGTRLLVL.

The table lists this clonotype with a few counts. The genes are TRBV11-3 and TRBJ1-2; a possible D gene is TRBD1 (5 bases). Germline lookup yields CDR1 SGHNT and CDR2 YENEEA. The CDR3 is 16 residues long. Trimming pared 2 bases from V and 3 bases from J, leaving 16 bases between. In DNA form, the CDR3 reads TGTGCCAGCAGCTTAAGACGGGCAGGGACGCACTATGGCTACACCTTC. Amino acid sequence: CASSLRRAGTHYGYTF. Based on the CDR3 plus reference TRBV11-3 and TRBJ1-2, the full variable domain is EAGVVQSPRYKIIEKKQPVAFWCNPISGHNTLYWYLQNLGQGPELLIRYENEEAVDDSQLPKDRFSAERLKGVDSTLKIQPAELGDSAVYLCASSLRRAGTHYGYTFGSGTRLTVV.

This clonotype was counted only a few times. V gene TRBV25-1 combines with J gene TRBJ1-1; a weak D match, TRBD1 (6 bases). The germline gives CDR1 MGHDK, CDR2 SYGVNS. This CDR3 is built from 16 residues. V was clipped by 1 base and J by 7 bases, with 19 bases between them. CDR3 protein: CASSESPGGGSYEAFF. The DNA of the CDR3 is TGTGCCAGCAGTGAATCCCCCGGAGGGGGGAGTTATGAAGCTTTCTTT.

J is TRBJ2-7 and V is TRBV4-1; TRBD2 might be the D (6 bases). Trimming shortened V by 0 bases and J by 6 bases, and 9 bases separated the two germline ends. The CDR3 is 13 amino acids. The germline gives CDR1 MGHRA, CDR2 YSYEKL. The CDR3 DNA reads as TGCGCCAGCAGCCAAGAACTAGCAAGCGAGCAGTACTTC. Its translation: CASSQELASEQYF.

This clonotype was found a few times. Compared with germline, one end of the junction differs, possibly owing to a read error. V and J are TRBV29-1 and TRBJ1-1; maybe TRBD1 (5 bases). CDR3 length: 14 residues. CDR1 is SQVTM and CDR2 is ANQGSEA in the germline V gene. The CDR3 spells CSVEGSERGTEAFF. The DNA for the CDR3 is TGCAGCGTAGAAGGGTCCGAAAGGGGCACTGAAGCTTTCTTT.

This clonotype was recorded a few times. The rearrangement uses TRBV4-3 and TRBJ1-2, with a tentative D call TRBD1 (6 bases). Germline CDR1 is LGHNA and CDR2 is YSLEER. The CDR3 runs to 16 residues. Between the trimmed V and J ends, which lost 4 bases and 2 bases, there was a span of 17 bases. The CDR3 spells CASSPDSNRANYGYTF. The CDR3, as DNA: TGCGCCAGCAGCCCCGACTCGAACAGGGCGAACTATGGCTACACCTTC.

This clonotype is a singleton in its sample. The genes are TRBV29-1 and TRBJ2-7; 7 bases line up with TRBD1. V dropped 3 bases and J dropped 5; count of bases not matched to a gene: 7. This CDR3 comprises 13 residues. In germline, CDR1 is SQVTM, CDR2 ANQGSEA. The CDR3 region is CSVEDYTGDEQYF. The CDR3 DNA follows: TGCAGCGTTGAGGATTACACAGGGGACGAGCAGTACTTC.

This clonotype was seen more than once but under ten times. V usage is TRBV29-1 and J usage is TRBJ1-1; D remains unclear. Per germline, CDR1 SQVTM and CDR2 ANQGSEA. CDR3 size: 11 residues. The V end lost 5 bases, the J end lost 6 bases, and 10 bases lay between the germline ends. In nucleotides, the CDR3 is TGCAGCGTTCCACATGGATCTGAAGCTTTCTTT. Translation: CSVPHGSEAFF. The variable domain in full, completed from reference TRBV29-1 and TRBJ1-1, reads SAVISQKPSRDICQRGTSLTIQCQVDSQVTMMFWYRQQPGQSLTLIATANQGSEATYESGFVIDKFPISRPNLTFSTLTVSNMSPEDSSIYLCSVPHGSEAFFGQGTRLTVV.

In its sample, this clonotype was seen a few times. The chain couples TRBV4-1 to TRBJ2-7, with D perhaps TRBD1 (5 bases). There are 15 residues in the CDR3. Trimming left V 0 bases short and J 3 bases short, with 12 bases between. Per germline, CDR1 MGHRA and CDR2 YSYEKL. The CDR3 region has the DNA TGCGCCAGCAGCCAAGAGGACATACCAGTCTACGAGCAGTACTTC. Translated, it gives CASSQEDIPVYEQYF.

This rearrangement joins TRBV7-2 to TRBJ2-7; D is perhaps TRBD1 (6 bases). V lost 4 bases to trimming and J lost 7 bases, with 20 bases between them. Germline assignment: CDR1 SGHTA and CDR2 FQGNSA. The CDR3 has 15 residues. CDR3 DNA sequence: TGTGCCAGCAGCTACGGAGACAGGTCTTCGGGGGAGCAGTACTTC. This encodes CASSYGDRSSGEQYF.

This clonotype was seen ten or more times. The chain carries TRBV20-1 and TRBJ2-3; D unresolved. The V gene lost 6 bases and the J gene lost 6 bases, with 7 bases spanning the gap. The germline V gene encodes CDR1 DFQATT and CDR2 SNEGSKA (reference sequence). The CDR3 runs to 10 residues. This CDR3 is CSAELDTQYF. Here the CDR3 DNA reads TGCAGTGCAGAGCTCGATACGCAGTATTTT.

This chain's CDR3 is CSTRSGRWNEQFF. CDR3 nucleotides: TGCAGCACTAGGAGCGGGAGATGGAATGAGCAGTTCTTC. The chain is built from TRBV29-1 and TRBJ2-1; 8 bases map to TRBD2. Germline trimming cut 8 bases from V and 7 bases from J; bases unmatched to any gene: 10. Looked up from germline, CDR1 is SQVTM and CDR2 is ANQGSEA. The CDR3 sequence is 13 residues long.

This chain joins TRBV4-2 and TRBJ2-3; TRBD2 aligns across 10 bases. The CDR3 spans 16 residues. CDR1 LGHNA and CDR2 YNFKEQ come from the germline V gene. Unmatched junction bases numbered 5, after V lost 3 bases and J lost 2 bases. The CDR3 reads CASSQGSGGITDTQYF. The DNA of the CDR3 is TGTGCCAGCAGCCAGGGTAGCGGGGGGATCACAGATACGCAGTATTTT.

This clonotype was seen only a few times. The rearrangement uses TRBV12-3 or TRBV12-4 and TRBJ2-3, with 7 bases matching TRBD2. The CDR3 extends over 16 amino acids. V shed 6 bases and J 3 bases; nucleotides not matched to a gene: 12. CDR3 sequence reads: CASSYPFGGSTDTQYF. CDR3 coding DNA: TGTGCCAGCAGCTACCCCTTTGGCGGGAGTACAGATACGCAGTATTTT.

Only a few counts were recorded for this clonotype. The chain carries TRBV4-1 and TRBJ1-5; the D is unclear. Trimming shortened V by 0 bases and J by 9 bases, and 9 bases separated the two germline ends. The germline V gene has CDR1 MGHRA and CDR2 YSYEKL. The CDR3 sequence is 13 residues long. CDR3 in amino acids: CASSQDDGRPQHF. The CDR3 nucleotides read TGCGCCAGCAGCCAAGATGACGGGCGGCCCCAGCATTTT.

This clonotype was seen a handful of times. The gene calls are TRBV12-3 or TRBV12-4 and TRBJ2-2; D is undetermined. With 3 bases removed from V and 3 bases from J, the gap between germline ends came to 8 bases. The CDR3 contains 14 residues. The CDR3 protein is CASSFVSDTGELFF. The CDR3 nucleotides are TGTGCCAGCAGTTTCGTGTCCGACACCGGGGAGCTGTTTTTT.